These 32 T cell receptor beta chains share one sample of origin, sequenced in a study of T cell responses to AZD1222 COVID-19 vaccine. Profiling relied on immunoSEQ multiplex PCR, and the TCRdb table lists in-frame clones only, not all of them. Among approximately 97,000 clones listed, roughly 84% were seen once. The starting material was peripheral blood, obtained on day 0 of AZD1222 vaccination. The receptor set was obtained from an adult in good health.

The rearrangement links TRBV19 to TRBJ1-1, with 11 bases aligning to TRBD1. Losses at the gene ends were 5 bases for V and 5 bases for J; bases not matched to a gene: 10. The germline gives CDR1 LNHDA, CDR2 SQIVND (reference sequence). The CDR3 extends over 16 amino acids. The CDR3 loop reads CASSGTGGTSWTEAFF. CDR3 sequence (DNA): TGTGCCAGTAGTGGGACAGGGGGTACGAGTTGGACTGAAGCTTTCTTT. The variable domain in full, completed from reference TRBV19 and TRBJ1-1, reads DGGITQSPKYLFRKEGQNVTLSCEQNLNHDAMYWYRQDPGQGLRLIYYSQIVNDFQKGDIAEGYSVSREKKESFPLTVTSAQKNPTAFYLCASSGTGGTSWTEAFFGQGTRLTVV.

This clone was detected once. The J gene is TRBJ1-2, the V gene TRBV28, with D perhaps matching TRBD1 (5 bases). V dropped 8 bases and J dropped 8 bases, with 21 bases sitting between them. There are 14 residues in the CDR3. Germline V gene sequence: CDR1 MDHEN, CDR2 SYDVKM. The CDR3 loop is CASLVSGPVGGYTF. CDR3 DNA: TGTGCCAGCCTGGTTTCAGGGCCTGTGGGAGGCTACACCTTC.

In regard to this clone: The sample holds other DNA sequences that translate to the same CDR3. The CDR3 DNA sequence: TGTGCCAGCAGTTCTCGTCGGTACGAGCAGTACTTC. Translation: CASSSRRYEQYF. V is TRBV28 and J is TRBJ2-7; D is ambiguous. Trimming stripped 4 bases from V and 4 bases from J, with 8 bases between. The V gene's germline CDR1 is MDHEN and CDR2 SYDVKM. The length of the CDR3 is 12 residues.

The V gene is TRBV9, the J gene TRBJ1-3; D not resolved. The CDR3 runs 16 residues. The V gene's germline CDR1 is SGDLS and CDR2 YYNGEE. V was shortened by 0 bases and J by 0 bases, with 10 bases between the two germline ends. The chain's CDR3 is CASSVGIGRSGNTIYF. The CDR3 DNA reads TGTGCCAGCAGCGTAGGAATAGGCCGCTCTGGAAACACCATATATTTT.

The V call is TRBV5-4, the J call TRBJ2-1; 9 nucleotides align to TRBD1. V lost 4 bases and J lost 2; bases outside the gene matches: 4. Germline lookup yields CDR1 SGHNT and CDR2 YYREEE (reference sequence). This CDR3 spans 15 amino acids. In nucleotides, the CDR3 is TGTGCCAGCAGCCACCGGGACAGGGCCTACAATGAGCAGTTCTTC. Protein: CASSHRDRAYNEQFF.

The genes are TRBV18 and TRBJ2-5, with D perhaps TRBD1 (5 bases). The V and J ends lost 4 bases and 2 bases respectively, with 5 bases between them. The CDR3 is 12 amino acids. Germline CDR1 and CDR2: KGHSH and LQKENI. The CDR3 nucleotides read TGTGCCAGCTCACGACAGCAAGAGACCCAGTACTTC. Residues: CASSRQQETQYF.

The chain links TRBV5-5 to TRBJ2-1; TRBD2 is a possible D gene (6 bases). Trimming cost V 0 bases and J 9 bases, with 13 bases left between them. Germline V gives CDR1 SGHKS, CDR2 YYEKEE (reference sequence). This CDR3 has 14 amino acids. The CDR3 nucleotides are TGTGCCAGCAGCTTGGAGGCTAGCGCTGGTGAGCAGTTCTTC. Translating it yields CASSLEASAGEQFF.

The chain has TRBV12-3 or TRBV12-4 and TRBJ1-5; D ambiguous. Between the trimmed V and J ends, which lost 3 bases and 2 bases, there was a span of 5 bases. This CDR3 has 13 amino acids. The CDR3 DNA reads as TGTGCCAGCAGTTTCGAGGGCAATCAGCCCCAGCATTTT. It codes for CASSFEGNQPQHF.

The chain is built from TRBV24-1 and TRBJ2-2; D might be TRBD1 (5 bases). CDR1 and CDR2 (germline): KGHDR, SFDVKD. The CDR3 is made up of 14 amino acids. V was clipped by 11 bases and J by 2 bases, with 14 bases between them. CDR3 loop: CAIQDQGNTGELFF. The DNA for the CDR3 is TGTGCCATCCAGGACCAGGGAAACACCGGGGAGCTGTTTTTT.

CDR3 nucleotide sequence: TGTGCCAGCAGCTTAGATCCCCCGGGCAGACCTGGAAACACCATATATTTT. Translating gives CASSLDPPGRPGNTIYF. The chain uses TRBV11-2 and TRBJ1-3; D gene unclear. Germline CDR1 SGHAT, CDR2 FQNNGV. Trimming pared 0 bases from V and 2 bases from J, leaving 14 bases between. CDR3 size: 17 residues.

A few counts support this clone. This chain links TRBV27 with TRBJ1-2; no firm D call. CDR1 is MNHEY and CDR2 is SMNVEV in the germline V gene (reference sequence). The V gene lost 5 bases and the J gene lost 2 bases, with 9 bases spanning the gap. This CDR3 contains 13 residues. The CDR3, as DNA: TGTGCCAGCAGTGAAGACACGAACTATGGCTACACCTTC. This sequence encodes CASSEDTNYGYTF.

Only a few counts were recorded for this clone. The chain couples TRBV3-1 (or the pseudogene TRBV3-2) to TRBJ1-5; D gene uncertain. The germline gives CDR1 LGHDT, CDR2 YNNKEL (reference sequence). The CDR3 is made up of 14 amino acids. The V end was cut by 1 base, the J end by 7 bases, with 11 bases between. CDR3 in DNA: TGTGCCAGCAGCCAAGGTTCAGTTTCCCAGCCCCAGCATTTT. This sequence encodes CASSQGSVSQPQHF.

The chain carries TRBV14 and TRBJ1-3; TRBD1 matches at 9 bases. V shed 5 bases and J 4 bases; nucleotides not matched to a gene: 9. This CDR3 is built from 16 residues. Per the germline V gene, CDR1 is SGHDN and CDR2 is FVKESK. CDR3 protein: CASSKQGASLGNTIYF. CDR3 nucleotides: TGTGCCAGCAGCAAACAGGGGGCTTCTTTGGGAAACACCATATATTTT.

The V call is TRBV5-4, the J call TRBJ1-6; the match to TRBD1 covers 7 bases. There are 15 residues in the CDR3. After removal of 5 bases from V and 7 bases from J, the junction contained 9 bases not matched to a gene. Germline V lookup: CDR1 SGHNT, CDR2 YYREEE (reference sequence). CDR3 sequence: CASSLSGQANSPLHF. CDR3 in DNA: TGTGCCAGCAGTTTATCCGGACAGGCAAATTCACCCCTCCACTTT.

This rearrangement joins TRBV6-2 or TRBV6-3 to TRBJ1-2, with 7 bases aligning to TRBD1. The CDR3 totals 13 residues. V lost 7 bases and J lost 2; bases outside the gene matches: 4. CDR1 is MNHEY and CDR2 is SVGEGT in the germline V gene. The CDR3 reads CASNPTGNYGYTF. CDR3 nucleotides: TGTGCCAGCAACCCGACAGGGAACTATGGCTACACCTTC.

This clone was counted only a few times. The rearrangement links TRBV10-3 to TRBJ1-2; 8 nucleotides match TRBD1. Germline trimming cut 4 bases from V and 8 bases from J; bases unmatched to any gene: 3. This CDR3 has 12 amino acids. Germline lookup yields CDR1 ENHRY and CDR2 SYGVKD. Written as DNA, the CDR3 is TGTGCCATCAGTGGGACAGGGCGCGGCTACACCTTC. It encodes CAISGTGRGYTF.

This clone was recorded only once. The chain employs TRBV3-1 (or the pseudogene TRBV3-2) and TRBJ1-1; no reliable D call. V was pared by 4 bases and J by 3 bases, with 15 bases between. Per the germline V gene, CDR1 is LGHDT and CDR2 is YNNKEL (reference sequence). The CDR3 runs 15 residues. CDR3 protein: CASSRRTFGDTEAFF. In nucleotides, the CDR3 is TGTGCCAGCAGCCGCAGGACTTTCGGGGACACTGAAGCTTTCTTT.

CDR3 in amino acids: CASGREPYEQYF. As DNA, the CDR3 is TGTGCTAGTGGCCGTGAACCCTACGAGCAGTACTTC. The chain links TRBV12-5 to TRBJ2-7; D gene unclear. Deletions cut 6 bases from V and 2 bases from J, with 8 bases between. This CDR3 has 12 amino acids. CDR1 LGHNT and CDR2 FRNRAP come from the germline V gene.

The chain is built from TRBV7-6 and TRBJ1-1; D is undetermined. Per the germline V gene, CDR1 is SGHVS and CDR2 is FNYEAQ. The CDR3 loop spans 16 amino acids. Trimming took off 1 base at V and 0 bases at J, with 12 bases between the two ends. The CDR3 region has the DNA TGTGCCAGCAGCTTAGGCACAGCCCCTATGAACACTGAAGCTTTCTTT. Translating it yields CASSLGTAPMNTEAFF.

This clone was counted once. The chain recombines TRBV6-2 or TRBV6-3 with TRBJ2-2, with D perhaps TRBD2 (5 bases). The CDR3 runs to 13 residues. V lost 5 bases and J 6 bases, leaving 10 bases between the germline ends. Germline CDR1 is MNHEY and CDR2 is SVGEGT. This CDR3 reads CASSDYHAGELFF. The DNA for the CDR3 is TGTGCCAGCAGTGACTACCACGCCGGGGAGCTGTTTTTT.

CDR3 sequence: CASSTRTGFTDTQYF. The CDR3 DNA is TGTGCCAGCAGCACGCGGACAGGCTTCACAGATACGCAGTATTTT. This chain uses TRBV7-8 with TRBJ2-3; TRBD1 agrees at 7 bases. CDR1 is SGHVS and CDR2 is FQNEAQ in the germline V gene. Trimming cost V 5 bases and J 2 bases; bases outside gene matches: 7. The CDR3 is 15 amino acids.

This sequence joins TRBV6-1 and TRBJ2-4, with D perhaps TRBD2 (6 bases). CDR1 is MNHNS and CDR2 is SASEGT in the germline V gene. The CDR3 has 17 residues. The V end was cut by 0 bases, the J end by 7 bases, with 19 bases between. The CDR3: CASSEASGVGPGNIQYF. The CDR3 nucleotides read TGTGCCAGCAGTGAAGCTAGCGGAGTTGGGCCTGGTAACATTCAGTACTTC.

The chain carries TRBV19 and TRBJ1-1, with a possible D match to TRBD1 (5 bases). CDR3 length: 15 residues. Trimming removed 4 bases at V and 0 bases at J, with 12 bases between. The germline CDR1 and CDR2 sequences are LNHDA and SQIVND (reference sequence). The CDR3 spells CASSKGQGLNTEAFF. DNA for the CDR3: TGTGCCAGTAGTAAGGGGCAGGGATTGAACACTGAAGCTTTCTTT.

The V and J genes are TRBV15 and TRBJ2-3; D tentatively fits TRBD1 or TRBD2 (6 bases each). This CDR3 contains 14 residues. In germline, CDR1 is LNHNV, CDR2 YYDKDF (reference sequence). Trimming left V 4 bases short and J 4 bases short, with 12 bases between. CDR3 residues: CATSNLRGADTQYF. DNA of the CDR3: TGTGCCACCAGCAACCTAAGGGGGGCAGATACGCAGTATTTT.

The genes are TRBV11-2 and TRBJ1-1, with 8 bases fitting TRBD1. The length of the CDR3 is 14 residues. Germline loops: CDR1 SGHAT, CDR2 FQNNGV. V shed 5 bases, J shed 2 bases, and the junction held 4 bases outside the gene matches. The CDR3 loop is CASSKTGGNTEAFF. CDR3 DNA: TGTGCCAGCAGCAAAACAGGGGGTAACACTGAAGCTTTCTTT.

The J gene is TRBJ1-3, the V gene TRBV5-1; D ambiguous. Germline V gene lookup returns CDR1 SGHRS and CDR2 YFSETQ. V was cut by 4 bases and J by 3 bases, with 8 bases left in between. The CDR3 consists of 13 residues. CDR3 in DNA: TGCGCCAGCAGCCCCTCCGGTGGAAACACCATATATTTT. Translating it yields CASSPSGGNTIYF.

The CDR3 nucleotides read TGTGCCAGCAGCGCCACGGCTGAGCAGTTCTTC. It codes for CASSATAEQFF. The gene calls are TRBV9 and TRBJ2-1; D gene unclear. The CDR3 has 11 amino acids. The ends were cut back, 3 bases at V and 9 bases at J, with 7 bases in the middle. The germline V gene has CDR1 SGDLS and CDR2 YYNGEE. The full variable domain, rest sourced from reference TRBV9 and TRBJ2-1, is DSGVTQTPKHLITATGQRVTLRCSPRSGDLSVYWYQQSLDQGLQFLIQYYNGEERAKGNILERFSAQQFPDLHSELNLSSLELGDSALYFCASSATAEQFFGPGTRLTVL.

The rearrangement joins TRBV12-3 or TRBV12-4 to TRBJ1-1; no reliable D call. The CDR3 covers 12 residues. Trimming removed 6 bases from V and 10 bases from J, with 15 bases in between. CDR3 residues: CASSPATKGAFF. The CDR3 coding sequence is TGTGCCAGCAGCCCTGCCACGAAAGGAGCTTTCTTT.

This chain joins TRBV27 and TRBJ2-2; 8 bases are a match to TRBD1. The J segment lost 6 bases and the V segment lost 2 bases, leaving 14 bases of the junction unmatched. Germline V gene data show CDR1 as MNHEY and CDR2 as SMNVEV (reference sequence). This CDR3 is 18 amino acids long. The CDR3 here is CASSLIGQGRSDAGELFF. DNA of the CDR3: TGTGCCAGCAGTTTAATAGGACAGGGTCGAAGCGACGCCGGGGAGCTGTTTTTT.

The genes are TRBV6-2 or TRBV6-3 and TRBJ2-2, with 7 positions matching TRBD2. From germline, CDR1 is MNHEY and CDR2 SVGEGT. Germline trimming cut 2 bases from V and 6 bases from J; bases unmatched to any gene: 15. CDR3 length: 18 residues. The CDR3 bases are TGTGCCAGCAGTTACCCCACGTGGGGGGGAGGCCGACCCGGGGAGCTGTTTTTT. Translating it yields CASSYPTWGGGRPGELFF.

The CDR3 reads CASSAGTGDTEAFF. Here the CDR3 DNA reads TGTGCCAGCAGCGCCGGGACAGGGGACACTGAAGCTTTCTTT. The chain is built from TRBV9 and TRBJ1-1; 10 nucleotides align to TRBD1. The CDR3 sequence is 14 residues long. V trimming: 3 bases; J trimming: 3 bases; junction bases outside the gene matches: 2. The germline V gene has CDR1 SGDLS and CDR2 YYNGEE.

The chain joins TRBV7-2 to TRBJ2-4, with D tentatively TRBD1 (6 bases). CDR3 length: 14 residues. Trimming removed 1 base at V and 6 bases at J, with 10 bases between. Germline V gene lookup returns CDR1 SGHTA and CDR2 FQGNSA. The CDR3 is CASSLGGRGNIQYF. The CDR3 nucleotides are TGTGCCAGCAGCTTAGGGGGGCGCGGAAACATTCAGTACTTC.